This TCR beta chain was sequenced for a study of blood T cell repertoires in COVID-19. Across the whole study: The samples span acute and convalescent COVID-19 from the United States, Italy and Spain. PBMCs, B-cell-depleted T cells, or T cells provided the cDNA or gDNA that made up the material.

Per the original data handling: The authors estimated nucleated cell counts from reference gene primer amplification. Measured with immunoSEQ multiplex PCR; TCRdb has only the in-frame clones, and not every one. Clone size and the V and J calls come from that table; the DNA yielded D and trimming. The sample records hundreds of thousands of clones, roughly 89% being singletons. The germline V gene has CDR1 SGHRS and CDR2 YFSETQ. Trimming took off 4 bases at V and 1 base at J, with 11 bases between the two ends. This CDR3 region has 14 residues. While infection was still active, Seattle patients were enrolled and then followed longitudinally.

Material: peripheral blood. The sequence came from a man between 18 and 29 years old with COVID-19, enrolled during active disease. The chain carries TRBV5-1 and TRBJ1-1; D is possibly TRBD1 (6 bases). CDR3 protein: CASSEPTGNTEAFF. The CDR3 DNA reads TGCGCCAGCAGCGAACCGACAGGGAACACTGAAGCTTTCTTT.